The clone carrying this T cell receptor beta chain was counted at least ten times. Its antigen is as yet unknown. CDR1 and CDR2 from the germline V gene are SEHNR and FQNEAQ (reference sequence). Trimming removed 6 bases from V and 5 bases from J, with 15 bases in between. There are 14 residues in the CDR3. This record comes from a study of CD8 T cells in ankylosing spondylitis. Regarding the study as a whole: The study identified a TCR beta motif of seven or eight highly homologous variants that appeared characteristic of ankylosing spondylitis blood. As for the disease-linked clones, they showed a CD8+ phenotype and occurred at relatively low frequencies in peripheral blood. Earlier reports found some motif variants in synovial fluid and blood in reactive arthritis.

TCRdb re-analysed the 5' RACE reads in MiXCR, keeping a single row per CDR3 protein. The sample has 130,000 or so distinct CDR3 sequences, roughly 6.6% seen once. This sequence originates from a male donor with ankylosing spondylitis or in good health (not recorded which). Sequenced material: blood, either unsorted or a sorted T cell fraction (not recorded which). This sequence joins TRBV7-9 and TRBJ2-3, with D maybe TRBD1 (6 bases). The CDR3 sequence is CASRLRQVEDTQYF. Here the CDR3 DNA reads TGTGCCAGCAGGTTGCGACAGGTTGAAGATACGCAGTATTTT.